The entry below describes one T cell receptor beta chain. Antigen unknown. This record belongs to a study of regulatory T cells in long-lasting Graves disease. General study results and limits: New patients shared some 970 public clonotypes, fewer than the roughly 2,500 shared by persistent patients. Possibly, too few samples lowered accuracy. TRBV28 was favored in persistent disease, as were TRBJ1-2 and TRBJ2-5.

With 7 bases removed from V and 5 bases from J, the gap between germline ends came to 20 bases. The CDR3 has 15 residues. Germline V gene lookup returns CDR1 SNHLY and CDR2 FYNNEI. Time point of the sample: newly diagnosed GD, antithyroid drugs for less than 3 months. The TCR library was made from RNA extracted from PBMCs. For TCR beta, libraries came from iRepertoire HTBI primers and Arm-PCR of CDR3 regions. TCRdb fed the multiplex PCR reads into MiXCR, producing one record per CDR3 protein. The sample carries under 400,000 distinct CDR3 sequences, 15% to 20% recorded once. These records were also assigned to another study, of T cells in Graves' hyperthyroidism and ophthalmopathy. That work states: The TCR CDR3 was amplified in a first-round RT-PCR using the HTBI primer set.

Here the sequenced sample was peripheral blood mononuclear cells (PBMCs), taken at new diagnosis, from a patient treated with antithyroid drugs. The chain carries TRBV2 and TRBJ2-5, with D perhaps being TRBD1 or TRBD2 (5 bases each). The receptor comes from a man aged 40-55 years with Graves disease. The chain's CDR3 is CASIAEGRFGETQYF. CDR3 sequence (DNA): TGTGCCAGCATCGCCGAGGGACGTTTCGGCGAGACCCAGTACTTC.